Below are 26 T cell receptor beta chains sequenced from a single sample in a study of blood T cell repertoires in COVID-19. Generated by immunoSEQ multiplex PCR, the TCRdb table keeps only in-frame clones and is missing some. The sample contains about 500,000 clones, about 89% of which appear only once. The source material was peripheral blood. These receptors were taken from a woman between 45 and 65 years old with COVID-19, enrolled during active disease.

On this clone: Other DNA sequences in this specimen translate into the identical CDR3. This rearrangement joins TRBV18 to TRBJ1-2; D is possibly TRBD1 (5 bases). The V and J ends lost 3 bases and 4 bases respectively, with 6 bases between them. The CDR3 length is 12 residues. The germline gives CDR1 KGHSH, CDR2 LQKENI. The CDR3 here is CASSPDSYGYTF. DNA for the CDR3: TGTGCCAGCTCACCCGACAGCTATGGCTACACCTTC.

The CDR3 sequence is CASSTRDRGTEAFF. The CDR3 DNA sequence: TGCGCCAGCAGCACCCGGGACAGGGGCACTGAAGCTTTCTTT. V and J are TRBV5-1 and TRBJ1-1; the match to TRBD1 covers 10 bases. Germline CDR1 and CDR2: SGHRS and YFSETQ. CDR3 length equals 14 residues. V was clipped by 4 bases and J by 4 bases; unmatched bases: 4.

The CDR3 here is CASSWPQEIANTGELFF. CDR3 DNA sequence: TGTGCCAGCAGCTGGCCACAGGAGATCGCGAACACCGGGGAGCTGTTTTTT. The chain joins TRBV7-9 to TRBJ2-2; TRBD1 might be the D (5 bases). The CDR3 spans 17 residues. V was clipped by 4 bases and J by 0 bases, with 15 bases between them. Per germline, CDR1 SEHNR and CDR2 FQNEAQ (reference sequence).

The chain employs TRBV12-5 and TRBJ2-7, with 9 bases that match TRBD1. Per germline, CDR1 LGHNT and CDR2 FRNRAP. The CDR3 totals 19 residues. V dropped 0 bases and J dropped 6; count of bases not matched to a gene: 18. Written as DNA, the CDR3 is TGTGCTAGTGGTTTGGTACTTGGCCCGACCGGGACAGGGCTTGGCGAGCAGTACTTC. It yields the protein CASGLVLGPTGTGLGEQYF.

The chain has TRBV6-5 and TRBJ2-5; D perhaps matches TRBD1 (6 bases). V lost 7 bases and J lost 0, with 9 bases in between. The length of the CDR3 is 13 residues. CDR1 and CDR2 from the germline V gene are MNHEY and SVGAGI. CDR3 sequence (DNA): TGTGCCAGCAATTGGGACAACCAAGAGACCCAGTACTTC. This translates into CASNWDNQETQYF.

The rearrangement links TRBV5-4 to TRBJ1-2, with TRBD1 identical over 8 bases. The CDR3 runs to 15 residues. The junction had 13 bases not matched to a gene; V was cut back by 0 bases and J by 12 bases. CDR1 is SGHNT and CDR2 is YYREEE in the germline V gene (reference sequence). CDR3 protein: CASSLGAGQALVHTF. The CDR3 DNA follows: TGTGCCAGCAGCTTGGGAGCGGGACAGGCGCTGGTCCACACCTTC.

The table lists this clone with a count of one. The chain carries TRBV5-1 and TRBJ2-7; D might be TRBD1 (5 bases). This CDR3 is 15 amino acids long. V lost 1 base and J 3 bases, leaving 14 bases between the germline ends. CDR1 SGHRS and CDR2 YFSETQ come from the germline V gene. CDR3 DNA sequence: TGCGCCAGCAGCTTGACAGGCAATAATAACTACGAGCAGTACTTC. The encoded protein is CASSLTGNNNYEQYF.

The rearrangement joins TRBV7-6 to TRBJ2-7; no clear D. Germline V gene data show CDR1 as SGHVS and CDR2 as FNYEAQ. The V end lost 0 bases, the J end lost 1 base, and 10 bases lay between the germline ends. The CDR3 sequence is 15 residues long. CDR3 nucleotide sequence: TGTGCCAGCAGCTTAGCGGTCGGGTCGTCCTACGAGCAGTACTTC. Protein product: CASSLAVGSSYEQYF.

The rearrangement uses TRBV6-5 and TRBJ1-5, with 8 bases aligning to TRBD1. The CDR3 spans 14 residues. Germline-derived CDR1 and CDR2 are MNHEY and SVGAGI. Trimming removed 6 bases from V and 7 bases from J; junction bases left unmatched: 8. The CDR3 DNA follows: TGTGCCAGCAGGAGGCGGCAGGGGGCACAGCCCCAGCATTTT. Translation gives CASRRRQGAQPQHF.

The DNA of the CDR3 is TGTGCCAGCAGTTTATTCGGACAATCCTACGAGCAGTACTTC. It yields the protein CASSLFGQSYEQYF. The chain carries TRBV27 and TRBJ2-7; weak D call: TRBD1 (5 bases). Germline lookup yields CDR1 MNHEY and CDR2 SMNVEV (reference sequence). With 1 base removed from V and 1 base from J, the gap between germline ends came to 8 bases. This CDR3 has 14 amino acids.

This chain joins TRBV27 and TRBJ1-2; D gene unclear. Germline V gives CDR1 MNHEY, CDR2 SMNVEV (reference sequence). The germline V and J ends were trimmed by 3 bases and 4 bases, with 9 bases remaining between them. This CDR3 has 13 amino acids. Here the CDR3 DNA reads TGTGCCAGCAGTTTTGGAGGAGCCTATGGCTACACCTTC. Amino acid sequence: CASSFGGAYGYTF.

The CDR3 bases are TGTGCCAGCAGTGAACACGGGGGGGCTCGGATTTCTGAAGCTTTCTTT. Amino acid sequence: CASSEHGGARISEAFF. The chain employs TRBV6-1 and TRBJ1-1, with D maybe TRBD1 (6 bases). The V gene lost 2 bases and the J gene lost 6 bases, with 19 bases spanning the gap. The CDR3 totals 16 residues. From germline, CDR1 is MNHNS and CDR2 SASEGT.

The V and J genes are TRBV10-3 and TRBJ1-4, with TRBD1 as a possible D gene (6 bases). CDR3 length: 14 amino acids. The germline CDR1 and CDR2 sequences are ENHRY and SYGVKD. Trimming cost V 10 bases and J 0 bases, with 12 bases left between them. The CDR3 loop is CATQGSATNEKLFF. The CDR3 bases are TGTGCCACCCAGGGGAGCGCAACTAATGAAAAACTGTTTTTT.

As to this clone: Different DNA sequences within this sample yield the same CDR3. This chain joins TRBV12-3 or TRBV12-4 and TRBJ1-5; the D gene is possibly TRBD1 (5 bases). The V gene lost 1 base and the J gene lost 7 bases, with 8 bases spanning the gap. CDR3 length: 13 residues. The CDR3 protein is CASSLGGDQPQHF. The CDR3 DNA reads TGTGCCAGCAGTTTAGGCGGGGACCAGCCCCAGCATTTT.

V usage is TRBV7-3 and J usage is TRBJ2-3; no firm D call. Trimming took 3 bases from V and 6 from J, leaving 7 bases between them. Looked up from germline, CDR1 is SGHTA and CDR2 is FQGTGA. The CDR3 consists of 12 residues. The chain's CDR3 is CASSFSGDTQYF. The CDR3 DNA reads as TGTGCCAGCAGCTTTTCCGGGGATACGCAGTATTTT.

The rearrangement links TRBV28 to TRBJ2-1; the D gene is possibly TRBD2 (5 bases). CDR3 length: 14 residues. Germline values: CDR1 MDHEN, CDR2 SYDVKM. V gave up 6 bases and J gave up 6 bases, with 15 bases separating them. The CDR3 is CASSPGRERNEQFF. CDR3 DNA: TGTGCCAGCAGCCCGGGTAGGGAGCGCAATGAGCAGTTCTTC.

The CDR3 coding sequence is TGTGCCAGCTCACCGCGGGGACAGGGGGATGAGTATGGCTACACCTTC. Its protein is CASSPRGQGDEYGYTF. The V gene is TRBV18, the J gene TRBJ1-2; 11 bases map to TRBD1. V shed 3 bases, J shed 5 bases, and the junction held 8 bases outside the gene matches. This CDR3 is built from 16 residues. Per the germline V gene, CDR1 is KGHSH and CDR2 is LQKENI.

This chain joins TRBV13 and TRBJ1-2; the D is unclear. V shed 9 bases and J shed 6 bases, with 17 bases lying between them. The CDR3 contains 13 residues. Germline V gene data show CDR1 as PRHDT and CDR2 as FYEKMQ (reference sequence). CDR3 sequence: CASYDYGVNGYTF. CDR3 DNA sequence: TGTGCCAGTTATGACTATGGGGTGAATGGCTACACCTTC.

V and J are TRBV5-8 and TRBJ1-1; weak D call: TRBD1 (5 bases). This CDR3 contains 13 residues. Trimming left V 4 bases short and J 7 bases short, with 14 bases between. CDR1 is SGHTS and CDR2 is YDEGEE in the germline V gene. As DNA, the CDR3 is TGTGCCAGCAGCCTAGTGAGGGGAGGTGAAGCTTTCTTT. Its translation is CASSLVRGGEAFF.

J is TRBJ2-5 and V is TRBV10-3; 7 bases match TRBD1. Germline-derived CDR1 and CDR2 are ENHRY and SYGVKD. This CDR3 has 16 residues. V lost 3 bases to trimming and J lost 1 base; unmatched junction nucleotides: 8. CDR3 protein: CAISEGQAGVQETQYF. CDR3 bases: TGTGCCATCAGTGAAGGACAGGCTGGGGTCCAAGAGACCCAGTACTTC.

This clone appeared a few times. V gene TRBV5-1 combines with J gene TRBJ1-1; D gene uncertain. Germline loops: CDR1 SGHRS, CDR2 YFSETQ. CDR3 size: 15 residues. The V gene lost 0 bases and the J gene lost 1 base, with 10 bases spanning the gap. This chain's CDR3 is CASSLVGRQNTEAFF. CDR3 sequence (DNA): TGCGCCAGCAGCTTGGTAGGCAGGCAGAACACTGAAGCTTTCTTT.

This clone was found a few times. The rearrangement links TRBV6-1 to TRBJ1-2, with D uncertain. V lost 1 base to trimming and J lost 2 bases, with 17 bases between them. The germline CDR1 and CDR2 sequences are MNHNS and SASEGT. The CDR3 extends over 17 amino acids. This CDR3 is CASSEGRHLAGNYGYTF. The DNA for the CDR3 is TGTGCCAGCAGTGAAGGACGACACCTGGCGGGCAACTATGGCTACACCTTC.

A remark on this clone: Other nucleotide sequences in the sample specify the same CDR3. The chain is built from TRBV29-1 and TRBJ1-1, with TRBD1 as a possible D gene (6 bases). V was shortened by 7 bases and J by 4 bases, with 13 bases between the two germline ends. This CDR3 comprises 12 residues. CDR1 and CDR2 from the germline V gene are SQVTM and ANQGSEA. The CDR3 DNA reads as TGCAGCGCCCGAACAGGGAGCACTGAAGCTTTCTTT. It specifies CSARTGSTEAFF.

The chain joins TRBV14 to TRBJ1-2; no firm D call. Germline CDR1 SGHDN, CDR2 FVKESK. The CDR3 totals 14 residues. The germline V and J ends were trimmed by 4 bases and 1 base, with 10 bases remaining between them. The CDR3 here is CASSLGRINYGYTF. The CDR3 DNA sequence: TGTGCCAGCAGCCTCGGGAGAATTAACTATGGCTACACCTTC.

Note on this clone: The sample carries other DNA sequences with the same CDR3. The V and J genes are TRBV30 and TRBJ1-3; TRBD1 is a possible D gene (6 bases). The V gene's germline CDR1 is GTSNPN and CDR2 SVGIG (reference sequence). V gave up 3 bases and J gave up 4 bases, with 13 bases separating them. CDR3 length: 14 residues. The CDR3 DNA reads TGTGCCTGGAGCGTTGGGGGCTCAGGAAACACCATATATTTT. Residues: CAWSVGGSGNTIYF. Variable domain in full (rest from reference TRBV30 and TRBJ1-3): SQTIHQWPATLVQPVGSPLSLECTVEGTSNPNLYWYRQAAGRGLQLLFYSVGIGQISSEVPQNLSASRPQDRQFILSSKKLLLSDSGFYLCAWSVGGSGNTIYFGEGSWLTVV.

V and J are TRBV6-1 and TRBJ1-1; D may be TRBD1 (5 bases). Germline assignment: CDR1 MNHNS and CDR2 SASEGT. The CDR3 consists of 17 residues. The V end lost 2 bases, the J end lost 2 bases, and 18 bases lay between the germline ends. The CDR3 bases are TGTGCCAGCAGTGAAAAGGAAGCGGGGGATCTCAACACTGAAGCTTTCTTT. Translation gives CASSEKEAGDLNTEAFF.